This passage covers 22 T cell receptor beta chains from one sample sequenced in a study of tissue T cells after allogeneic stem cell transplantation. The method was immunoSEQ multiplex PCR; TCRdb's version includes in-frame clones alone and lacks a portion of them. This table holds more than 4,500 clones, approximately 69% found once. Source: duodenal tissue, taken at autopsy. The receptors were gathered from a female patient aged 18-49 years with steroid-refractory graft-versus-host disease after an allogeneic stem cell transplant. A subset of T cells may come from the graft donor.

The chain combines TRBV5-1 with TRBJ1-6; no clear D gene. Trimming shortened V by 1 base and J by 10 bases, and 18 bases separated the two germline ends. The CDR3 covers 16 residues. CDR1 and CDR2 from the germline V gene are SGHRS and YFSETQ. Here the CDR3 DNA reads TGCGCCAGCAGCTTGTTCAGAGGGCCCTTGGACTCACCCCTCCACTTT. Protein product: CASSLFRGPLDSPLHF.

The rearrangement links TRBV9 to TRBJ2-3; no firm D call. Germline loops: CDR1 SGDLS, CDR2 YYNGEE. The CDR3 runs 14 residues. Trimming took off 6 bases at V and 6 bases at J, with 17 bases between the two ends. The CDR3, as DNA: TGTGCCAGCAACTTTTTCCCCACCTCGGATACGCAGTATTTT. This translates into CASNFFPTSDTQYF.

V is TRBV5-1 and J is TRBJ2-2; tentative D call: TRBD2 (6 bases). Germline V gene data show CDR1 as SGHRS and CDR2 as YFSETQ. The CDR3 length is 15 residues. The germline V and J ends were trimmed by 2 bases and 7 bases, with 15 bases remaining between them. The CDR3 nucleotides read TGCGCCAGCAGCTTCGTGGTTCGGGGGATCGGGGAGCTGTTTTTT. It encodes CASSFVVRGIGELFF.

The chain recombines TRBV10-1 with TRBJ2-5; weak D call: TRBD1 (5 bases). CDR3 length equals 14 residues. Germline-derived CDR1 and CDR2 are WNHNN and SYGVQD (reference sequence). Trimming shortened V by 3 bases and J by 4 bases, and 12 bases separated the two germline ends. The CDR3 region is CASSESPGAETQYF. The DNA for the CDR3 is TGCGCCAGCAGTGAAAGCCCTGGGGCAGAGACCCAGTACTTC.

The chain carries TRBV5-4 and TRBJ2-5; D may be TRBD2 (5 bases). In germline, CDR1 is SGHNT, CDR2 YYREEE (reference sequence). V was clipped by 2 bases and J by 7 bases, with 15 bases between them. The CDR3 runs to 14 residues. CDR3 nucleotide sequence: TGTGCCAGCAGCTTACCGTACGGCAGCGGGACCCAGTACTTC. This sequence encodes CASSLPYGSGTQYF.

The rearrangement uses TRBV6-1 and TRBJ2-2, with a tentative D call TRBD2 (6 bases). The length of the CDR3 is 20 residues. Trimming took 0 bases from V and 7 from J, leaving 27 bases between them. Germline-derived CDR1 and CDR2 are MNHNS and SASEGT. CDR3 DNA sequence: TGTGCCAGCAGTGAAGCGAAAGGGACTCGGTGGCTTCCGAGAGGCGGGGAGCTGTTTTTT. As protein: CASSEAKGTRWLPRGGELFF.

CDR3 amino acids: CASSQITGERGAFF. The CDR3, as DNA: TGTGCCAGCAGTCAGATCACAGGGGAGAGGGGAGCTTTCTTT. The chain employs TRBV6-5 and TRBJ1-1, with TRBD1 matching 7 bases. V shed 5 bases, J shed 10 bases, and the junction held 13 bases outside the gene matches. The CDR3 totals 14 residues. Per germline, CDR1 MNHEY and CDR2 SVGAGI.

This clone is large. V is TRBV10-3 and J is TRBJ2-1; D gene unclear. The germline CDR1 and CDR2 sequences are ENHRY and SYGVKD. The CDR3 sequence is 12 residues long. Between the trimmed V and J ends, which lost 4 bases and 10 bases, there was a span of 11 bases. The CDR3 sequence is CAISVWAGEQFF. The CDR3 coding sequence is TGTGCCATCAGTGTTTGGGCTGGGGAGCAGTTCTTC.

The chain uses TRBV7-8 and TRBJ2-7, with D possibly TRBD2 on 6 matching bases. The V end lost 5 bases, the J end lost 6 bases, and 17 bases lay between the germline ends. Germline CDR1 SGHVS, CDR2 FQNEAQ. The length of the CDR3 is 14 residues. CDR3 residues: CASSTRRDRGEQYF. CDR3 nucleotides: TGTGCCAGCAGCACACGGAGGGATAGAGGCGAGCAGTACTTC.

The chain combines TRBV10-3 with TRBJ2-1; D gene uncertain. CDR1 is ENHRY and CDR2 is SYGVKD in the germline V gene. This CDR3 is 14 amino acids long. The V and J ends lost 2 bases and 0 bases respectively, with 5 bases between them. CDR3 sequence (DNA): TGTGCCATCAGTGAGATCCTCTCCTACAATGAGCAGTTCTTC. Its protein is CAISEILSYNEQFF.

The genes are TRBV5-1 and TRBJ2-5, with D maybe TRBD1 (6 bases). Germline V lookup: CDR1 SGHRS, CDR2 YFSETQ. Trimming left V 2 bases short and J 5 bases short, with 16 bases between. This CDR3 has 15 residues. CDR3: CASSFIRTGWETQYF. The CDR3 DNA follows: TGCGCCAGCAGCTTTATCAGAACAGGGTGGGAGACCCAGTACTTC.

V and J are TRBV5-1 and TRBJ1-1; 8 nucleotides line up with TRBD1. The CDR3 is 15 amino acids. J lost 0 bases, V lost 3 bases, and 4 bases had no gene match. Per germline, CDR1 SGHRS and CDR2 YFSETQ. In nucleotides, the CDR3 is TGCGCCAGCAGCTCGGGACAGGCTATGAACACTGAAGCTTTCTTT. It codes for CASSSGQAMNTEAFF.

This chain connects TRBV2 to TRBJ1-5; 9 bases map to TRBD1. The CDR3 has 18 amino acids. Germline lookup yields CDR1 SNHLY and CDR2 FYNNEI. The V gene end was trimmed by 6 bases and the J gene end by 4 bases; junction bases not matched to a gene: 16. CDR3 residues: CASSSDPRQGGGNQPQHF. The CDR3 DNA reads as TGTGCCAGCAGCAGTGACCCTCGACAGGGGGGCGGAAATCAGCCCCAGCATTTT.

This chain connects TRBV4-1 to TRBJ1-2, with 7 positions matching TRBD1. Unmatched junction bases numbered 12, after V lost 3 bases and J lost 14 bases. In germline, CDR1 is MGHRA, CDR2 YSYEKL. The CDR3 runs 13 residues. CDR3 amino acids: CASSHDRGDSRTF. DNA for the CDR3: TGCGCCAGCAGCCATGATAGGGGGGACAGCCGGACCTTC.

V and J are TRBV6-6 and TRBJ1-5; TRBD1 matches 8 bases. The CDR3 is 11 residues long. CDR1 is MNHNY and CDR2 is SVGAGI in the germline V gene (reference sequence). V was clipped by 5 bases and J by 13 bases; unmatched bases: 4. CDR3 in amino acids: CASSTQGVQHF. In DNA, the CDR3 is TGTGCCAGCAGTACACAGGGGGTTCAGCATTTT.

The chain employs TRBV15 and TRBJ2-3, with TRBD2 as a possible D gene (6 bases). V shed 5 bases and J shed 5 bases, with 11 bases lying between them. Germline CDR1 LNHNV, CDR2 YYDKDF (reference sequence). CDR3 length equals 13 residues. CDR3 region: CATSDQAGDTQYF. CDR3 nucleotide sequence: TGTGCCACCAGCGACCAAGCGGGAGATACGCAGTATTTT.

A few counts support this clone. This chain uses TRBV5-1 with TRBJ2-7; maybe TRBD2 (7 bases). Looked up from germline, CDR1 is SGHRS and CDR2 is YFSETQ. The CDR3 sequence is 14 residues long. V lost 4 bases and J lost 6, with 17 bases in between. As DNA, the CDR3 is TGCGCCAGCAGCCCCCGGGAGGCGGGGGCCGAGCAGTACTTC. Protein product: CASSPREAGAEQYF.

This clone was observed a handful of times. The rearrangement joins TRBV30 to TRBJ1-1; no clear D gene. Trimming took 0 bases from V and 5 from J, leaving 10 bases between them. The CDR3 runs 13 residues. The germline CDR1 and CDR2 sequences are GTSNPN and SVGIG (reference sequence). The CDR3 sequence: CAWSVTGGTEAFF. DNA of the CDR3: TGTGCCTGGAGTGTAACGGGAGGGACTGAAGCTTTCTTT.

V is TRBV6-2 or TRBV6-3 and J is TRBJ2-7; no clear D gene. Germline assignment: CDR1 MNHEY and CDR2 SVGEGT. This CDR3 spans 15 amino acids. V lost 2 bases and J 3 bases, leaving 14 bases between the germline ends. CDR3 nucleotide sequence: TGTGCCAGCAGTTACCGTGACCCCTATAGCTACGAGCAGTACTTC. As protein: CASSYRDPYSYEQYF.

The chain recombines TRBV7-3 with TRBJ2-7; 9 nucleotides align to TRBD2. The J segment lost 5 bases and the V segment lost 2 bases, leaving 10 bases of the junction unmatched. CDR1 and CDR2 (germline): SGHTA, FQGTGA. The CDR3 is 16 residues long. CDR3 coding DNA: TGTGCCAGCAGCTTAGGGCTAGCGGGACCTAAAAACGAGCAGTACTTC. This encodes CASSLGLAGPKNEQYF.

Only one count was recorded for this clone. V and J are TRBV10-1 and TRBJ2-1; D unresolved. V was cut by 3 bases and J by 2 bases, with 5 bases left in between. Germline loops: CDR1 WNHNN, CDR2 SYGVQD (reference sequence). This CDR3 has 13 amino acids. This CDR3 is CASSDLPYNEQFF. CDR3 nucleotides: TGCGCCAGCAGTGACCTCCCCTACAATGAGCAGTTCTTC.

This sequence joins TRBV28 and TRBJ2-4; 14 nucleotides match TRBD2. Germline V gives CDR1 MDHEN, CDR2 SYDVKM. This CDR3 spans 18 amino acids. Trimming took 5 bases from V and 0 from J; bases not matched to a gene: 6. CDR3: CASSIGLAGGVAKNIQYF. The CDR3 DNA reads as TGTGCCAGCAGTATCGGACTAGCGGGGGGTGTAGCCAAAAACATTCAGTACTTC.